These T cell receptor beta chains were read from a single sample in a study of shared clonotypes between healthy human individuals. Some clones are missing from TCRdb's copy, which holds only in-frame ones; the method was immunoSEQ multiplex PCR. The sample has 2 million to 2.5 million clones; approximately 95% are singletons. The sequenced sample consisted of naive CD4+ T cells from PBMCs. Receptors were obtained from a young man in good health. Some clones in this sample may be carry-over from other donors' samples. CDR3s include the opening cysteine and the closing phenylalanine or tryptophan. D genes are given only for firm matches. Expanded clones get a size class; other rows say once, few or many, or leave the size out.

v_gene,d_gene,abundance,j_gene,CDR3aa
TRBV20-1,.,.,TRBJ2-2,CSAEGPGELFF
TRBV4-1,.,once,TRBJ2-1,CASSQVGNNEQFF
TRBV2,.,.,TRBJ2-7,CASLGYGDEQYF
TRBV7-8,TRBD2,.,TRBJ2-1,CASTRTSGQTSYNEQFF
TRBV9,TRBD1,.,TRBJ1-2,CASSVGGQGHGYTF
TRBV5-1,.,.,TRBJ2-5,CASSSIGFDTQYF
TRBV23-1,.,.,TRBJ1-5,CASSQSWGQGSNQPQHF
TRBV6-1,.,.,TRBJ2-3,CASSEAWLASTDTQYF
TRBV28,TRBD1,once,TRBJ1-1,CASRNNRGFTEAFF
TRBV5-1,.,.,TRBJ2-1,CASSLFLGSYNEQFF
TRBV28,.,.,TRBJ2-2,CASISRAGELFF
TRBV18,.,few,TRBJ1-5,CASSLMGDQPQHF
TRBV28,TRBD1,once,TRBJ1-1,CASSSNGQGPTEAFF
TRBV28,TRBD1,.,TRBJ1-5,CATAPRDRLPQPQHF
TRBV6-5,.,.,TRBJ1-1,CASSYSNRMNTEAFF
TRBV27,.,once,TRBJ2-7,CASSLGLEQYF
TRBV9,.,.,TRBJ2-1,CASSVGVESFGDEQFF
TRBV6-5,.,.,TRBJ2-6,CASSYGGSGANVLTF
TRBV27,.,.,TRBJ2-3,CASSLRLRTDTQYF
TRBV6-5,.,.,TRBJ1-2,CASSYLGFYGYTF
TRBV28,.,.,TRBJ1-5,CASTPGGDQPQHF
TRBV9,.,.,TRBJ1-1,CASSVTPSANTEAFF
TRBV7-9,TRBD1,.,TRBJ2-5,CASSLQRQGQETQYF
TRBV2,.,.,TRBJ2-5,CASTKGPMYQETQYF
TRBV19,TRBD2,.,TRBJ2-3,CASSRYTTSGSFSDTQYF
TRBV6-1,TRBD2,.,TRBJ2-3,CASSEPLGRGGADTQYF